The present T cell receptor (beta chain) was sequenced within a study of cytomegalovirus exposure and HLA in healthy donors. Regarding this clone: The target antigen is unknown.

Germline CDR1 is SGDLS and CDR2 is YYNGEE. The length of the CDR3 is 16 residues. With 2 bases removed from V and 2 bases from J, the gap between germline ends came to 14 bases. Study-wide results and limits: CMV serostatus alone was available as immune exposure information.

Use of 60 Vbeta and 13 Jbeta primers characterized the PCR. Only in-frame clones appear in the TCRdb table, and some are missing; sequencing was by immunoSEQ multiplex PCR. The table lists 150,000 or so clones, roughly 73% of them singletons, with around 1.5% in the top ten. The genes are TRBV9 and TRBJ1-3; D might be TRBD1 (5 bases). The receptor comes from a female donor in good health and CMV-seronegative. Sequenced sample: PBMCs. CDR3: CASSVLKEGAGNTIYF. The DNA for the CDR3 is TGTGCCAGCAGCGTGCTAAAGGAAGGGGCTGGAAACACCATATATTTT. Using reference TRBV9 and TRBJ1-3 for the parts outside the CDR3, the full variable domain is DSGVTQTPKHLITATGQRVTLRCSPRSGDLSVYWYQQSLDQGLQFLIQYYNGEERAKGNILERFSAQQFPDLHSELNLSSLELGDSALYFCASSVLKEGAGNTIYFGEGSWLTVV.